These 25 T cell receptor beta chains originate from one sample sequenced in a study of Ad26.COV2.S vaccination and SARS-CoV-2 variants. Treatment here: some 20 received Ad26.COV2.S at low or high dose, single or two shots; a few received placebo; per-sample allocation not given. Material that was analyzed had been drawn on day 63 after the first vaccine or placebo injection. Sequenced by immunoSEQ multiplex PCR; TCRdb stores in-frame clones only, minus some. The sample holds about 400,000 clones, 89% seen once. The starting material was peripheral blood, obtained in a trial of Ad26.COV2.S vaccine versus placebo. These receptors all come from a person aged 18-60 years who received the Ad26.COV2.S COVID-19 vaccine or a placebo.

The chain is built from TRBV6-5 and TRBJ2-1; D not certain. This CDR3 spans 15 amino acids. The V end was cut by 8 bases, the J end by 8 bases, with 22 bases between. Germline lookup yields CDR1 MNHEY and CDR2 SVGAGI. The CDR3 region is CASGSTRPLLDEQFF. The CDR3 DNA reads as TGTGCCAGCGGGTCCACCCGACCATTACTCGATGAGCAGTTCTTC.

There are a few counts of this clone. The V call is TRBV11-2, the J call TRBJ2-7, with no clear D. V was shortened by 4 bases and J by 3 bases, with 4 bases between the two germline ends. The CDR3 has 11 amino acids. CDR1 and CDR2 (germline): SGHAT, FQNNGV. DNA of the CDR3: TGTGCCAGCAGCTCATTCTACGAGCAGTACTTC. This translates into CASSSFYEQYF.

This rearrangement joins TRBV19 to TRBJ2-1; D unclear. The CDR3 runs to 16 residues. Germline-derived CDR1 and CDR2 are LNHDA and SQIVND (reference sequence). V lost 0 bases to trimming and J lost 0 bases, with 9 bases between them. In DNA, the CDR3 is TGTGCCAGTAGTATAGATCGGGTGAGCTCCTACAATGAGCAGTTCTTC. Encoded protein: CASSIDRVSSYNEQFF.

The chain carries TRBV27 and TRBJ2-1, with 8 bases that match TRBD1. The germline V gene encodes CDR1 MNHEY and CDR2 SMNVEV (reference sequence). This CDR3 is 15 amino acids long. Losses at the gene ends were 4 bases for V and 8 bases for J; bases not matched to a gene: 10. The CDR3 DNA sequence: TGTGCCAGCAGTTCAGGGAGACAGGGGTTCGATGAGCAGTTCTTC. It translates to CASSSGRQGFDEQFF.

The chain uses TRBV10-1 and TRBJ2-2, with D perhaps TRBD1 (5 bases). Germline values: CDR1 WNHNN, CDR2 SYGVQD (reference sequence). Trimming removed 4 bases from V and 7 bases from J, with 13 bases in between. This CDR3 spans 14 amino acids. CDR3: CASSVSGIGGELFF. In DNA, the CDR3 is TGCGCCAGCAGTGTATCAGGGATTGGCGGGGAGCTGTTTTTT.

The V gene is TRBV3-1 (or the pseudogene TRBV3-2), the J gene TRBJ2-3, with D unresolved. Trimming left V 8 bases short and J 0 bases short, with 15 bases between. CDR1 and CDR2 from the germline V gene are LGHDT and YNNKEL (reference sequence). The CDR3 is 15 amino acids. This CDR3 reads CASGETGGSTDTQYF. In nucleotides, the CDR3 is TGTGCCAGCGGAGAAACGGGTGGAAGCACAGATACGCAGTATTTT.

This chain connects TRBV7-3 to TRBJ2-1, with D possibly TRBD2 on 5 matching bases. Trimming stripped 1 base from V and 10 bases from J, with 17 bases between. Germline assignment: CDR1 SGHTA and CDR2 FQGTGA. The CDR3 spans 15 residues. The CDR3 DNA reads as TGTGCCAGCAGCTTAAAGCCGACGACTCCGGGGGAGCAGTTCTTC. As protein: CASSLKPTTPGEQFF.

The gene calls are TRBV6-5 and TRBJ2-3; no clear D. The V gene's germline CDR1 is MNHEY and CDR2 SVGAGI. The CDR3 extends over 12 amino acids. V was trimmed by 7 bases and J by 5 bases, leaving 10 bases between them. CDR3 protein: CASTLRGDTQYF. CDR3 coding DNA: TGTGCCAGCACCCTTCGTGGAGATACGCAGTATTTT.

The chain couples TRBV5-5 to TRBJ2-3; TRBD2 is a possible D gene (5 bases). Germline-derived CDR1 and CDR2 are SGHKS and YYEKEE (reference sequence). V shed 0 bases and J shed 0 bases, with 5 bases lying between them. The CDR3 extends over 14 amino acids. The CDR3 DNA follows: TGTGCCAGCAGCTTGGGGACTAGCACAGATACGCAGTATTTT. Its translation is CASSLGTSTDTQYF.

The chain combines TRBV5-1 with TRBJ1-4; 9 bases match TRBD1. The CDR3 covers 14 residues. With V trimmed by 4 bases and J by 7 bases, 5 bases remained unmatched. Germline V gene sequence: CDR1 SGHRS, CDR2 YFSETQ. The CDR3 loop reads CASSAQGAGEKLFF. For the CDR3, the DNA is TGCGCCAGCAGCGCACAGGGGGCGGGTGAAAAACTGTTTTTT.

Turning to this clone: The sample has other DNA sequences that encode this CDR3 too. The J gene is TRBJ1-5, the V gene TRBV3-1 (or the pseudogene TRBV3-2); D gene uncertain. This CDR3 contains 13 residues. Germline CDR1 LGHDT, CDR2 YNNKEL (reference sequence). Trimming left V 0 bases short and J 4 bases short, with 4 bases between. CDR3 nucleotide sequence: TGTGCCAGCAGCCAAGACCTTAATCAGCCCCAGCATTTT. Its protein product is CASSQDLNQPQHF.

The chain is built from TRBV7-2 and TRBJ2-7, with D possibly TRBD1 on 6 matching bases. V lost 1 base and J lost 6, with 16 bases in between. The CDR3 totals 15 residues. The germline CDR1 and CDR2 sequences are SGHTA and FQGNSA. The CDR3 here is CASSLGARTVREQYF. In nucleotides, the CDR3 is TGTGCCAGCAGCTTAGGGGCCAGGACAGTCCGCGAGCAGTACTTC.

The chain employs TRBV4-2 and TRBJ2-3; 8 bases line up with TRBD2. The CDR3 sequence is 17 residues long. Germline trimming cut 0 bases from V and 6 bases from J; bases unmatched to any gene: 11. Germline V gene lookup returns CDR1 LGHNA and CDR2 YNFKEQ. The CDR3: CASSQEWSGSLQDTQYF. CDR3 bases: TGTGCCAGCAGCCAAGAATGGAGCGGGAGCTTGCAGGATACGCAGTATTTT.

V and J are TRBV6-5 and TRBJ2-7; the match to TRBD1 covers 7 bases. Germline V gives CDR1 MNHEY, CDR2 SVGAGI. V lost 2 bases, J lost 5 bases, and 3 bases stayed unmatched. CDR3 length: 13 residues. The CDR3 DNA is TGTGCCAGCAGTTACCTTACAGGGGACGAGCAGTACTTC. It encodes CASSYLTGDEQYF.

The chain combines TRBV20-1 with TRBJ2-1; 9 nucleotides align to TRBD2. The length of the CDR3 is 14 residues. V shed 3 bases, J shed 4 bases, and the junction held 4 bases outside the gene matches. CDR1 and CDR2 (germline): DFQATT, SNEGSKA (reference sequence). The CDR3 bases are TGCAGTGCTAGTCGTAGCGGGAGATACAATGAGCAGTTCTTC. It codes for CSASRSGRYNEQFF.

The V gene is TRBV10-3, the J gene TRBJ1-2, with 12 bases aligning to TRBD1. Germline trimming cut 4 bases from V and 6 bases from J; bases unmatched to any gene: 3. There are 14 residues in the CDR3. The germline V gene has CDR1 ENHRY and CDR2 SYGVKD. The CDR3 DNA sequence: TGTGCCATCAGTGCGGGACAGGGGGCGAATGGCTACACCTTC. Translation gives CAISAGQGANGYTF.

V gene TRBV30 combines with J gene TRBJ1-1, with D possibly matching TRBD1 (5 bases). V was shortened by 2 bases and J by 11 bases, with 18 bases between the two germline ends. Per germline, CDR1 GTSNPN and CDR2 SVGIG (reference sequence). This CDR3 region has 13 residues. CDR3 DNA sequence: TGTGCCTGGAGTAAGGTGCAGGGAATTGGGGCTTTCTTT. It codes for CAWSKVQGIGAFF.

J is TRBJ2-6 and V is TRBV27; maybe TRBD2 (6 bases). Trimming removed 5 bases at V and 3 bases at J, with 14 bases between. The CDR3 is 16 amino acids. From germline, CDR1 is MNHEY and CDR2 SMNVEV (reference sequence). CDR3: CASSPLGGFGANVLTF. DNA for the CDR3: TGTGCCAGCAGTCCGCTTGGAGGGTTTGGGGCCAACGTCCTGACTTTC.

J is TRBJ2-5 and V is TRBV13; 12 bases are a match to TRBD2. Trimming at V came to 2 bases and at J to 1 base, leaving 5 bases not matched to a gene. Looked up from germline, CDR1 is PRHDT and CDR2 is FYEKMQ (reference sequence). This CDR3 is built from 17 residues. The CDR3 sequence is CASSLRGTSGSQETQYF. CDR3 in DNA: TGTGCCAGCAGCTTAAGGGGGACTAGCGGGTCCCAAGAGACCCAGTACTTC.

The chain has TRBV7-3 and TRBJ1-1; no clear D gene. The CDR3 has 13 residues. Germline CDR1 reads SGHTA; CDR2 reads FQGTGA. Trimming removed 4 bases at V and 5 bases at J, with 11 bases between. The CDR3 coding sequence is TGTGCCAGCAGCTCCGGGGTAGAAACTGAAGCTTTCTTT. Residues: CASSSGVETEAFF.

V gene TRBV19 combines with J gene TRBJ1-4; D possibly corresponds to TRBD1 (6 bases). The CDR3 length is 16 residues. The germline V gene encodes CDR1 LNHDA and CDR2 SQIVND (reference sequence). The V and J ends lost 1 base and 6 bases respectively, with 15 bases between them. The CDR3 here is CASSIVGGARDEKLFF. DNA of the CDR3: TGTGCCAGTAGTATAGTAGGGGGGGCGCGGGATGAAAAACTGTTTTTT.

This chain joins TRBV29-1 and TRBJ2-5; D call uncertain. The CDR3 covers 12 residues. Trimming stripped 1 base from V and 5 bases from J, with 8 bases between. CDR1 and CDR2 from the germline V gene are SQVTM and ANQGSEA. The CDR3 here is CSVEGVGETQYF. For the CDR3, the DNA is TGCAGCGTTGAAGGGGTCGGGGAGACCCAGTACTTC.

CDR3 DNA: TGTGCCACCCGGGACCCCGCCACAGATACGCAGTATTTT. This sequence encodes CATRDPATDTQYF. The V and J genes are TRBV28 and TRBJ2-3; D is tentatively TRBD1 or TRBD2 (5 bases each). The V end was cut by 10 bases, the J end by 2 bases, with 13 bases between. The CDR3 extends over 13 amino acids. Germline CDR1 is MDHEN and CDR2 is SYDVKM.

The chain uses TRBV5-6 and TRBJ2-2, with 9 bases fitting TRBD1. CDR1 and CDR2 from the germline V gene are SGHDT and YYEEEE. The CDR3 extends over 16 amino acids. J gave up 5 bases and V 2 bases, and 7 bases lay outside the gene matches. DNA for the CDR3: TGTGCCAGCAGCTTCTCCGGGACAGGGAAGACCGGGGAGCTGTTTTTT. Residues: CASSFSGTGKTGELFF.

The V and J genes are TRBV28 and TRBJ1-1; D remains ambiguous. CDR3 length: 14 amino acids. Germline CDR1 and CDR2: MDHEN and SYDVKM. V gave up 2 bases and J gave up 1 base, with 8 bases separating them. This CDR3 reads CASSLNRGNTEAFF. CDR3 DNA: TGTGCCAGCAGTTTAAACAGAGGGAACACTGAAGCTTTCTTT. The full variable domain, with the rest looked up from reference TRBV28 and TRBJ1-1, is DVKVTQSSRYLVKRTGEKVFLECVQDMDHENMFWYRQDPGLGLRLIYFSYDVKMKEKGDIPEGYSVSREKKERFSLILESASTNQTSMYLCASSLNRGNTEAFFGQGTRLTVV.